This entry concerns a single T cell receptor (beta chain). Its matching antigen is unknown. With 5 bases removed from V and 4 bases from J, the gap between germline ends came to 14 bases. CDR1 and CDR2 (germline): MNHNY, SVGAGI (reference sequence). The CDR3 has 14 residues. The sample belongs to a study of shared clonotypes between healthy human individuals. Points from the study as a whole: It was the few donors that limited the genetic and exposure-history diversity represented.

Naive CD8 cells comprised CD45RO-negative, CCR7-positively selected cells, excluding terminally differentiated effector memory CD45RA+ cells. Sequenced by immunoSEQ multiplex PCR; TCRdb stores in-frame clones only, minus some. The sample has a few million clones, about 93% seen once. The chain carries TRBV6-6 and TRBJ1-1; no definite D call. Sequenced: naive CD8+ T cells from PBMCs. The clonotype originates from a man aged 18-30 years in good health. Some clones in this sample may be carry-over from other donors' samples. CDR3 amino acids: CASSPDRRSTEAFF. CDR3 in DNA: TGTGCCAGCAGTCCCGACCGACGGAGCACTGAAGCTTTCTTT.